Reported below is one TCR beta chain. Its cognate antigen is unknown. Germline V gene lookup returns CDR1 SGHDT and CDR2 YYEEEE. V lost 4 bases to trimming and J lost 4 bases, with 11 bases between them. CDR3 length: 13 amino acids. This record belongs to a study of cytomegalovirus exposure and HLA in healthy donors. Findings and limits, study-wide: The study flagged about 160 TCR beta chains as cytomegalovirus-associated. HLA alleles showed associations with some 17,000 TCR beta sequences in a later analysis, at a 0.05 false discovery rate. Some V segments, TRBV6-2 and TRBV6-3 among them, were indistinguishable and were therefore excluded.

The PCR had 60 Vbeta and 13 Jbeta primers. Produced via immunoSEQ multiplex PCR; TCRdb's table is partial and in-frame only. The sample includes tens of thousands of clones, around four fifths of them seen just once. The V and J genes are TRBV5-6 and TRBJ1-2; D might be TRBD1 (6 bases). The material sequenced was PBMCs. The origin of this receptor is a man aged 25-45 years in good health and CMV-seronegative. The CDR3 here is CASSTTGFYGYTF. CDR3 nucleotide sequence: TGTGCCAGCAGCACTACAGGGTTCTATGGCTACACCTTC.